This T cell receptor beta chain was found in a study of blood T cell repertoires in COVID-19. Study-wide background: COVID-19 samples, acute and convalescent, were from the United States, Italy and Spain.

In the original processing: Estimates of nucleated cell counts were drawn from the amplification of reference gene primers. Profiled with immunoSEQ multiplex PCR; TCRdb holds only in-frame clones, not every one. The V and J calls and clone size come from that table; D and trimming were worked out from the DNA. Of 290,000 or so clones in the sample, 87% are singletons; the top ten hold roughly 2.3%. This clone was recorded a few times. Germline assignment: CDR1 SGHDT and CDR2 YYEEEE. With 3 bases removed from V and 3 bases from J, the gap between germline ends came to 12 bases. The CDR3 is 15 residues long.

Sequencing was carried out using peripheral blood. The chain recombines TRBV5-6 with TRBJ1-4; a possible D gene is TRBD1 (6 bases). This sequence originates from a man in his late teens or twenties with active or convalescent COVID-19. As DNA, the CDR3 is TGTGCCAGCAGCTGGCGACAGGAATCTAATGAAAAACTGTTTTTT. Translation: CASSWRQESNEKLFF.